A single sample is the source of the 6 T cell receptor beta chains below, sequenced in a study of beta chain features in type 1 diabetes. The study reverse transcribed the entire isolated RNA, so it sequenced expressed TCRB transcripts. TCRdb's table, derived via immunoSEQ multiplex PCR, lists solely in-frame clones and lacks some. The sample carries tens of thousands of clones, approximately 50% recorded once. Sequences were obtained from central memory CD4+ T cells from blood. The receptors were gathered from a woman aged 18-35 years in good health.

This clone appeared a few times. The rearrangement links TRBV6-1 to TRBJ2-1, with D tentatively TRBD1 (6 bases). The CDR3 totals 13 residues. Trimming left V 6 bases short and J 4 bases short, with 10 bases between. CDR1 and CDR2 (germline): MNHNS, SASEGT. In nucleotides, the CDR3 is TGTGCCAGCAGAGCAGGACAGTACAATGAGCAGTTCTTC. Translated, it gives CASRAGQYNEQFF.

This rearrangement joins TRBV19 to TRBJ2-6; 9 nucleotides agree with TRBD1. Trimming took 7 bases from V and 2 from J; bases not matched to a gene: 6. Germline CDR1 LNHDA, CDR2 SQIVND (reference sequence). The CDR3 covers 16 residues. In DNA, the CDR3 is TGTGCCAGTACCGGGACAGGGAACACTGGGGCCAACGTCCTGACTTTC. Translation gives CASTGTGNTGANVLTF.

The chain recombines TRBV21-1 with TRBJ2-3; the table assigns TRBD2, which was not confirmed against the DNA. TRBV21-1 is described as a pseudogene. The CDR3 has 22 amino acids. The CDR3 nucleotides read TGTGCCAGCAGCAAATGGCTCCCGTCCGGGGGACCGATTTTAACTAGCACAGATACGCAGTATTTT. Its translation is CASSKWLPSGGPILTSTDTQYF.

This chain links TRBV15 with TRBJ1-4; the D is unclear. CDR3 length: 16 amino acids. V dropped 0 bases and J dropped 2 bases, with 10 bases sitting between them. Germline CDR1 is LNHNV and CDR2 is YYDKDF (reference sequence). The CDR3 loop reads CATSRDSGSTNEKLFF. CDR3 coding DNA: TGTGCCACCAGCAGAGATTCGGGGTCCACTAATGAAAAACTGTTTTTT.

This rearrangement joins TRBV5-4 to TRBJ2-5; TRBD2 matches at 9 bases. This CDR3 spans 15 amino acids. Germline trimming cut 0 bases from V and 3 bases from J; bases unmatched to any gene: 3. Looked up from germline, CDR1 is SGHNT and CDR2 is YYREEE (reference sequence). The CDR3 loop is CASSLAASGEETQYF. CDR3 in DNA: TGTGCCAGCAGCTTGGCTGCTAGCGGGGAAGAGACCCAGTACTTC.

The rearrangement uses TRBV7-6 and TRBJ2-1, with D unresolved. The CDR3 has 14 amino acids. V shed 5 bases and J shed 9 bases, with 17 bases lying between them. Germline CDR1 SGHVS, CDR2 FNYEAQ. The CDR3 protein is CASSRFSTIGEQFF. Written as DNA, the CDR3 is TGTGCCAGCAGCCGATTCAGTACTATTGGTGAGCAGTTCTTC.